Listed here are 7 T cell receptor beta chains from one sample, sequenced in a study of blood T cell repertoires in COVID-19. Measured with immunoSEQ multiplex PCR; TCRdb has only the in-frame clones, and not every one. The sample consists of some 70,000 clones, around 89% of them appearing once. Sequenced sample: peripheral blood. Source of these receptors: a woman at least 80 years old with active COVID-19.

This clone was detected once. The V gene is TRBV12-3 or TRBV12-4, the J gene TRBJ2-5, with D possibly TRBD1 on 6 matching bases. The CDR3 spans 13 residues. Trimming left V 5 bases short and J 4 bases short, with 11 bases between. In nucleotides, the CDR3 is TGTGCCAGCAGTCCAACAGGGTCAGAGACCCAGTACTTC. Its protein product is CASSPTGSETQYF.

The CDR3 coding sequence is TGTGCCAGCAGCCCCCAGGGGATAGGCAATCAGCCCCAGCATTTT. Translated: CASSPQGIGNQPQHF. The chain recombines TRBV6-5 with TRBJ1-5; TRBD1 is a possible D gene (6 bases). The CDR3 runs to 15 residues. V lost 6 bases and J lost 2, with 14 bases in between. Germline assignment: CDR1 MNHEY and CDR2 SVGAGI.

The chain has TRBV28 and TRBJ2-7; TRBD1 matches at 8 bases. Losses at the gene ends were 6 bases for V and 2 bases for J; bases not matched to a gene: 12. Germline V gives CDR1 MDHEN, CDR2 SYDVKM. This CDR3 contains 16 residues. The CDR3 spells CASSPLGQGAAYEQYF. Here the CDR3 DNA reads TGTGCCAGCAGCCCACTAGGTCAGGGGGCAGCCTACGAGCAGTACTTC.

In this sample, this clone turned up once. This chain connects TRBV28 to TRBJ2-7; 12 bases agree with TRBD2. V trimming: 4 bases; J trimming: 4 bases; junction bases outside the gene matches: 8. Germline V gives CDR1 MDHEN, CDR2 SYDVKM. The CDR3 covers 16 residues. CDR3 in amino acids: CASSSISSGRVYEQYF. The CDR3 DNA reads as TGTGCCAGCAGTTCCATATCTAGCGGGAGGGTTTACGAGCAGTACTTC.

This chain joins TRBV28 and TRBJ1-2, with D perhaps matching TRBD1 (5 bases). The CDR3 has 12 amino acids. From germline, CDR1 is MDHEN and CDR2 SYDVKM. V dropped 2 bases and J dropped 8 bases, with 9 bases sitting between them. CDR3 amino acids: CASSLIGAGYTF. The CDR3 DNA sequence: TGTGCCAGCAGTTTAATTGGGGCAGGCTACACCTTC.

The chain uses TRBV3-1 (or the pseudogene TRBV3-2) and TRBJ2-3; tentative D call: TRBD2 (5 bases). The germline V gene has CDR1 LGHDT and CDR2 YNNKEL (reference sequence). V was cut by 7 bases and J by 0 bases, with 17 bases left in between. The CDR3 spans 16 residues. This chain's CDR3 is CASNTFQRVSTDTQYF. The CDR3 nucleotides read TGTGCCAGCAACACCTTTCAGAGGGTCAGCACAGATACGCAGTATTTT.

The chain is built from TRBV12-3 or TRBV12-4 and TRBJ1-2, with 11 bases matching TRBD1. The J segment lost 6 bases and the V segment lost 3 bases, leaving 0 bases of the junction unmatched. This CDR3 has 13 residues. The CDR3 is CASSLGQGDGYTF. The CDR3, as DNA: TGTGCCAGCAGTTTGGGACAGGGGGATGGCTACACCTTC.